A single sample is the source of the 10 T cell receptor beta chains below, sequenced in a study of shared clonotypes between healthy human individuals. Generated by immunoSEQ multiplex PCR, the TCRdb table keeps only in-frame clones and is missing some. The top ten clones hold roughly 10% of a sample with some 360,000 clones, roughly 80% of them seen once. Sequences were obtained from memory CD4+ T cells sorted from blood. Subset here: CD45RA-negative fraction. All receptors derive from a man aged 25-45 years in good health.

The V call is TRBV18, the J call TRBJ2-2; weak D call: TRBD2 (6 bases). This CDR3 region has 14 residues. From germline, CDR1 is KGHSH and CDR2 LQKENI. V was pared by 3 bases and J by 6 bases, with 11 bases between. The CDR3 loop is CASSPTSWPGELFF. As DNA, the CDR3 is TGTGCCAGCTCACCGACTAGTTGGCCCGGGGAGCTGTTTTTT.

This chain links TRBV7-2 with TRBJ1-1; 11 nucleotides match TRBD1. Germline V gene data show CDR1 as SGHTA and CDR2 as FQGNSA. J gave up 4 bases and V 5 bases, and 18 bases lay outside the gene matches. This CDR3 spans 19 amino acids. The CDR3 protein is CASSQNNGQGAAVGTEAFF. The CDR3, as DNA: TGTGCCAGCAGCCAGAATAACGGACAGGGGGCGGCGGTTGGCACTGAAGCTTTCTTT.

This clone appeared a single time. The V and J genes are TRBV5-6 and TRBJ2-7; 7 nucleotides align to TRBD1. V shed 4 bases, J shed 3 bases, and the junction held 7 bases outside the gene matches. This CDR3 is 14 amino acids long. The germline CDR1 and CDR2 sequences are SGHDT and YYEEEE. In DNA, the CDR3 is TGTGCCAGCAGCCCGGGACAGACTATCTACGAGCAGTACTTC. Protein sequence: CASSPGQTIYEQYF.

In this sample, this clone turned up many times. V is TRBV7-9 and J is TRBJ2-2; D is undetermined. Germline assignment: CDR1 SEHNR and CDR2 FQNEAQ (reference sequence). The germline V and J ends were trimmed by 3 bases and 4 bases, with 12 bases remaining between them. This CDR3 contains 15 residues. The CDR3 is CASSFSSLTTGELFF. CDR3 nucleotide sequence: TGTGCCAGCAGCTTTTCGAGCCTTACCACCGGGGAGCTGTTTTTT.

In nucleotides, the CDR3 is TGTGCCAGCAGTTTAAGAACGGTCGGTACAAGGGGTCTCAGCGGAGCTTTCTTT. Its protein product is CASSLRTVGTRGLSGAFF. This chain joins TRBV27 and TRBJ1-1, with D perhaps TRBD1 (5 bases). V was cut by 2 bases and J by 10 bases, with 29 bases left in between. The CDR3 loop spans 18 amino acids. Germline V CDR1 and CDR2: MNHEY, SMNVEV (reference sequence).

DNA of the CDR3: TGTGCCAGCAGCAGTTATCCTTTAGTTCAAGAGACCCAGTACTTC. Amino acids: CASSSYPLVQETQYF. The gene calls are TRBV7-9 and TRBJ2-5; D is undetermined. V gave up 5 bases and J gave up 2 bases, with 15 bases separating them. CDR1 is SEHNR, CDR2 FQNEAQ, per germline (reference sequence). This CDR3 has 15 residues.

The chain is built from TRBV7-8 and TRBJ1-2; 7 positions match TRBD1. CDR1 and CDR2 (germline): SGHVS, FQNEAQ. V shed 5 bases, J shed 7 bases, and the junction held 7 bases outside the gene matches. The CDR3 has 13 amino acids. CDR3 loop: CASSLQGLGGYTF. The CDR3 DNA is TGTGCCAGCAGCCTACAGGGGCTTGGTGGCTACACCTTC.

V usage is TRBV28 and J usage is TRBJ2-5; 8 bases line up with TRBD1. Trimming cost V 0 bases and J 3 bases; bases outside gene matches: 3. Germline V lookup: CDR1 MDHEN, CDR2 SYDVKM. The CDR3 spans 15 residues. CDR3 protein: CASSLWTGDEETQYF. CDR3 coding DNA: TGTGCCAGCAGTTTATGGACAGGGGACGAAGAGACCCAGTACTTC.

The chain combines TRBV11-2 with TRBJ2-7, with TRBD2 identical over 9 bases. V lost 0 bases, J lost 2 bases, and 5 bases stayed unmatched. CDR1 SGHAT and CDR2 FQNNGV come from the germline V gene. The CDR3 consists of 16 residues. CDR3 in amino acids: CASSLEVAGVPYEQYF. The CDR3 nucleotides are TGTGCCAGCAGCTTAGAGGTAGCGGGGGTGCCCTACGAGCAGTACTTC.

The chain joins TRBV29-1 to TRBJ2-2; tentative D call: TRBD1 (5 bases). The CDR3 contains 15 residues. V was clipped by 2 bases and J by 4 bases, with 14 bases between them. Germline-derived CDR1 and CDR2 are SQVTM and ANQGSEA. The CDR3 protein is CSVEKSQGATGELFF. The CDR3 bases are TGCAGCGTTGAAAAGTCGCAAGGGGCCACCGGGGAGCTGTTTTTT.